The clone carrying this T cell receptor beta chain was counted once. This specimen belongs to a study of cytomegalovirus exposure and HLA in healthy donors. CDR1 and CDR2 from the germline V gene are MNHNS and SASEGT. CDR3 length equals 15 residues. The PCR had 60 Vbeta and 13 Jbeta primers. Profiled with immunoSEQ multiplex PCR; TCRdb holds only in-frame clones, not every one. The sample holds 130,000 to 150,000 clones, about four fifths seen once. The gene calls are TRBV6-1 and TRBJ2-1; TRBD2 aligns across 9 bases. The sequencing sample was made of PBMCs. The sequence came from a man aged 40-50 years in good health and CMV-seropositive. CDR3 loop: CSGLAGSGGYNEQFF. CDR3 sequence (DNA): TGTTCGGGGCTAGCGGGATCAGGGGGGTACAATGAGCAGTTCTTC.